Listed below are T cell receptor beta chains from one sample, sequenced in a study of blood T cell repertoires in COVID-19. Sequencing used immunoSEQ multiplex PCR; TCRdb keeps in-frame clones, though not all of them. Of approximately 330,000 clones detected, roughly 86% appear once; the ten largest clones hold 9.9%. Sample: peripheral blood. These receptors were taken from a young man with COVID-19, enrolled during active disease. Both conserved end residues are part of each CDR3. Fields, in order: clone size, J gene, D gene, V gene, CDR3 protein, CDR3 DNA. The D gene is left open where the match is weak. The size entry is marked missing in some rows and otherwise reads once, few, many or a size class.

>.|TRBJ2-2|TRBD1|TRBV18
CASSQQPGQGTGGANTGELFF
TGTGCCAGCTCTCAACAGCCGGGACAGGGGACTGGAGGGGCGAACACCGGGGAGCTGTTTTTT
>.|TRBJ2-7|.|TRBV19
CASSAAIQSSYEQYF
TGTGCCAGTAGTGCAGCAATACAGTCTTCCTACGAGCAGTACTTC
>.|TRBJ1-1|.|TRBV5-8
CASSPRRRGTNTEAFF
TGTGCCAGCAGCCCCAGACGGCGGGGGACGAACACTGAAGCTTTCTTT
>.|TRBJ2-1|TRBD2|TRBV24-1
CATSDRLAGGDRSEQFF
TGTGCCACCAGTGATAGACTAGCGGGAGGAGATCGGAGTGAGCAGTTCTTC
>.|TRBJ1-6|TRBD1|TRBV18
CASFRDRGDYNSPLHF
TGTGCCAGCTTCCGGGACAGGGGGGATTATAATTCACCCCTCCACTTT
>.|TRBJ1-2|TRBD1|TRBV19
CASSMAGTGLDYTF
TGTGCCAGTAGTATGGCCGGGACAGGGCTGGACTACACCTTC
>.|TRBJ2-7|.|TRBV6-2/TRBV6-3
CASSSISYEQYF
TGTGCCAGCAGTTCCATCTCCTACGAGCAGTACTTC
>once|TRBJ2-7|.|TRBV9
CASSVRGNDEQYF
TGTGCCAGCAGCGTACGGGGAAATGACGAGCAGTACTTC
>.|TRBJ2-7|TRBD1|TRBV28
CASGTGIYEQYF
TGTGCCAGCGGGACAGGGATCTACGAGCAGTACTTC
>.|TRBJ1-2|TRBD1|TRBV15
CATSRDLTGIRGYTF
TGTGCCACCAGCAGAGATTTGACAGGGATTCGTGGCTACACCTTC
>.|TRBJ2-7|.|TRBV6-5
CASRAGLSYEQYF
TGTGCCAGCAGAGCAGGGCTCTCCTACGAGCAGTACTTC
>.|TRBJ2-1|TRBD2|TRBV9
CASSVGRGGAYNEQFF
TGTGCCAGCAGCGTAGGACGGGGGGGCGCCTACAATGAGCAGTTCTTC
>.|TRBJ1-5|.|TRBV4-1
CASSHLSTGNNQPQHF
TGCGCCAGCAGCCACCTTAGCACGGGAAACAATCAGCCCCAGCATTTT
>once|TRBJ1-1|.|TRBV28
CALLNSRREAFF
TGTGCCCTACTTAACTCTCGGCGGGAAGCTTTCTTT
>.|TRBJ2-6|.|TRBV4-1
CASSQTPLTGGANVLTF
TGCGCCAGCAGCCAAACCCCTCTGACAGGCGGGGCCAACGTCCTGACTTTC
>.|TRBJ2-1|TRBD2|TRBV11-1
CASSFIASGVGEQFF
TGTGCCAGCAGCTTCATCGCTAGCGGCGTGGGAGAGCAGTTCTTC
>.|TRBJ2-3|.|TRBV27
CASSSDPGGDTQYF
TGTGCCAGCAGTTCGGACCCCGGCGGGGATACGCAGTATTTT
>few|TRBJ1-1|.|TRBV6-5
CASSWTVRNTEAFF
TGTGCCAGCAGTTGGACAGTTCGGAACACTGAAGCTTTCTTT
>.|TRBJ1-2|.|TRBV5-1
CATSRGGNPNYGYTF
TGCGCCACCAGCCGGGGGGGGAATCCTAACTATGGCTACACCTTC
>.|TRBJ2-1|TRBD2|TRBV5-1
CASSLGEGRGEQFF
TGCGCCAGCAGCTTGGGGGAGGGCCGCGGTGAGCAGTTCTTC
>.|TRBJ2-3|TRBD2|TRBV5-1
CASSLVGTSRDTQYF
TGCGCCAGCAGCTTGGTGGGGACTAGCAGGGATACGCAGTATTTT
>.|TRBJ1-4|TRBD1|TRBV18
CASSPDRNEKLFF
TGTGCCAGCTCACCGGACAGGAATGAAAAACTGTTTTTT
>.|TRBJ2-6|.|TRBV7-3
CASSPTGGVGTGANVLTF
TGTGCCAGCAGCCCAACTGGAGGGGTAGGGACTGGGGCCAACGTCCTGACTTTC
>.|TRBJ1-1|.|TRBV28
CASTLGGHGTEAFF
TGTGCCAGCACCCTGGGGGGGCATGGCACTGAAGCTTTCTTT
>.|TRBJ2-3|TRBD2|TRBV5-1
CASSPSGTSTDTQYF
TGCGCCAGCAGCCCTAGCGGGACTAGCACAGATACGCAGTATTTT
>once|TRBJ2-7|TRBD1|TRBV19
CASSLSRSGQGRNEQYF
TGTGCCAGTAGCCTATCGAGGTCGGGACAGGGGCGTAACGAGCAGTACTTC
>few|TRBJ2-7|TRBD1|TRBV12-3/TRBV12-4
CASSSTGVEQYF
TGTGCCAGCAGTTCAACAGGGGTCGAGCAGTACTTC
>.|TRBJ2-5|TRBD2|TRBV7-2
CASSLRLAGETQYF
TGTGCCAGCAGCTTAAGACTAGCGGGAGAGACCCAGTACTTC
>.|TRBJ1-1|.|TRBV18
CASSPVLNTEAFF
TGTGCCAGCTCACCCGTTCTCAACACTGAAGCTTTCTTT
>.|TRBJ1-2|.|TRBV12-5
CASGLTHPHYGYTF
TGTGCTAGTGGTTTGACTCACCCGCACTATGGCTACACCTTC
>.|TRBJ1-2|.|TRBV30
CARGPDPGNYGYTF
TGTGCCCGAGGCCCTGACCCAGGGAACTATGGCTACACCTTC
>.|TRBJ2-3|.|TRBV23-1
CASSQSRNAAGNTQYF
TGCGCCAGCAGTCAATCGAGGAATGCCGCTGGAAATACGCAGTATTTT
>.|TRBJ1-5|.|TRBV20-1
CSASQGATQPQHF
TGCAGTGCTAGTCAAGGGGCGACTCAGCCCCAGCATTTT
>.|TRBJ2-7|TRBD1|TRBV18
CASSKGQPYEQYF
TGTGCCAGCTCAAAGGGACAGCCCTACGAGCAGTACTTC
>.|TRBJ1-2|.|TRBV5-1
CASSSGANPNYGYTF
TGCGCCAGCAGCTCTGGGGCTAACCCAAACTATGGCTACACCTTC
>once|TRBJ2-7|TRBD2|TRBV6-2/TRBV6-3
CASSERGVGEQYF
TGTGCCAGCAGTGAGCGGGGGGTAGGTGAGCAGTACTTC
>.|TRBJ2-1|.|TRBV12-5
CASGPRDSDNEQFF
TGTGCTAGTGGTCCCCGGGACTCTGACAATGAGCAGTTCTTC
>.|TRBJ2-3|TRBD2|TRBV27
CASSFLAGGYTDTQYF
TGTGCCAGCAGTTTCCTAGCGGGAGGGTACACAGATACGCAGTATTTT
>.|TRBJ2-3|.|TRBV11-2
CASSLDGVGTDTQYF
TGTGCCAGCAGCTTAGACGGGGTAGGCACAGATACGCAGTATTTT
>.|TRBJ2-2|TRBD1|TRBV5-8
CASSGGTGGTGELFF
TGTGCCAGCAGCGGAGGGACAGGGGGCACCGGGGAGCTGTTTTTT
>.|TRBJ2-5|.|TRBV30
CAWSPMGTAQETQYF
TGTGCCTGGAGTCCGATGGGTACAGCACAAGAGACCCAGTACTTC
>.|TRBJ2-5|.|TRBV5-6
CASSMDPVLKTQYF
TGTGCCAGCAGCATGGACCCGGTCCTAAAGACCCAGTACTTC
>.|TRBJ2-5|.|TRBV5-1
CASSLGTASPQETQYF
TGCGCCAGCAGCTTGGGGACAGCCTCTCCCCAAGAGACCCAGTACTTC
>.|TRBJ2-1|TRBD2|TRBV11-3
CASSITSGRPYEQFF
TGTGCCAGCAGCATTACTAGCGGGAGGCCGTATGAGCAGTTCTTC